These T cell receptor beta chains were read from a single sample in a study of cytomegalovirus exposure and HLA in healthy donors. TCRdb keeps only in-frame clones here, not all; method: immunoSEQ multiplex PCR. This sample has around 140,000 clones, with 70% found just once. What was sequenced was PBMCs. These TCRs come from a woman between 55 and 75 years old in good health and CMV-seropositive. CDR3s include the opening cysteine and the closing phenylalanine or tryptophan. The order of the fields is J gene, CDR3 length, D gene, clone size, V gene, CDR3 DNA, CDR3 protein. The D gene is left open where the match is weak. The size entry is marked missing in some rows and otherwise reads once, few, many or a size class.

>TRBJ2-7|15|TRBD1|.|TRBV7-9
TGTGCCAGCAGCTCGGGACAGGGGGGGTTCTACGAGCAGTACTTC
CASSSGQGGFYEQYF
>TRBJ1-4|15|.|.|TRBV5-1
TGCGCCAGCAGCTTGGTCCCAGGGTCTAATGAAAAACTGTTTTTT
CASSLVPGSNEKLFF
>TRBJ1-5|14|.|.|TRBV11-2
TGTGCCAGCAGCGACGACCGGGACAATCAGCCCCAGCATTTT
CASSDDRDNQPQHF
>TRBJ1-5|11|.|.|TRBV20-1
TGCAGTGTGGCCGGAGGTCAGCCCCAGCATTTT
CSVAGGQPQHF
>TRBJ2-6|15|.|.|TRBV5-8
TGTGCCAGCAGCCACAACATACGAGGGGCCAACGTCCTGACTTTC
CASSHNIRGANVLTF
>TRBJ2-7|11|.|.|TRBV28
TGTGCCAGCAGTTATAGTTACGAGCAGTACTTC
CASSYSYEQYF
>TRBJ2-7|14|TRBD1|.|TRBV11-3
TGTGCCAGCAGCTCTAAGGACAGGATCTACGAGCAGTACTTC
CASSSKDRIYEQYF
>TRBJ1-1|13|.|.|TRBV11-1
TGTGCCAGCAGCTTAGCCACAGGTTCTGAAGCTTTCTTT
CASSLATGSEAFF
>TRBJ1-5|13|.|.|TRBV5-1
TGCGCCAGCAGCTTGGAAGAGAATCAGCCCCAGCATTTT
CASSLEENQPQHF
>TRBJ1-1|12|.|.|TRBV6-5
TGTGCCAGCTTCGAGACACCAAGAAGAGCTTTCTTT
CASFETPRRAFF
>TRBJ2-7|13|TRBD1|.|TRBV19
TGTGCCAGTACGGCCAGGGGGACCTACGAGCAGTACTTC
CASTARGTYEQYF
>TRBJ1-5|14|TRBD1|few|TRBV5-1
TGCGCCAGCAGCTTGGGGGGGACAGGGCAGCCCCAGCATTTT
CASSLGGTGQPQHF
>TRBJ2-4|17|.|.|TRBV28
TGTGCCAGCAGTTTGGAGGACGGACTCCGGGCCAAAAACATTCAGTACTTC
CASSLEDGLRAKNIQYF
>TRBJ2-6|17|TRBD1|.|TRBV5-4
TGTGCCAGCAGCTCGGACACAGGGGCCTCTGGGGCCAACGTCCTGACTTTC
CASSSDTGASGANVLTF
>TRBJ2-1|14|.|.|TRBV7-3
TGTGCCAGCAGCCCCCAGGACTCCTACAATGAGCAGTTCTTC
CASSPQDSYNEQFF
>TRBJ2-1|15|TRBD1|once|TRBV6-5
TGTGCCAGCAGTACCCTGGGACAGGGTGGAGGTGAGCAGTTCTTC
CASSTLGQGGGEQFF
>TRBJ2-1|17|.|.|TRBV1
TGCACCAGCAGCCAAGATCCAACGGGAGCGGGAGGACATGAGCAGTTCTTC
CTSSQDPTGAGGHEQFF
>TRBJ2-3|13|.|.|TRBV27
TGTGCCAGCAGCCGACAGGTCCCAGATACGCAGTATTTT
CASSRQVPDTQYF
>TRBJ1-2|16|.|.|TRBV18
TGTGCCAGCTCCCGGGAGACGGGAAGCGGTGCCTATGGCTACACCTTC
CASSRETGSGAYGYTF
>TRBJ1-5|15|.|.|TRBV7-6
TGTGCCAGCAGCCTCGACAGTCAGAGCAATCAGCCCCAGCATTTT
CASSLDSQSNQPQHF
>TRBJ2-3|12|.|.|TRBV28
TGTGCCAGCAGTGTCGGGACAGATACGCAGTATTTT
CASSVGTDTQYF
>TRBJ1-2|14|.|.|TRBV7-9
TGTGCCAGCAGCCTCGGTAGTGCTAACTATGGCTACACCTTC
CASSLGSANYGYTF
>TRBJ2-6|14|.|few|TRBV28
TGTGCCAGCAAAACAGGGTATGGGGCCAACGTCCTGACTTTC
CASKTGYGANVLTF
>TRBJ1-3|14|.|few|TRBV5-1
TGCGCCAGCACCTCACAGGGCTCTGGAAACACCATATATTTT
CASTSQGSGNTIYF
>TRBJ2-1|14|TRBD2|few|TRBV7-2
TGTGCCAGCAGCTTAGGTCGGCTAGCGGCCAAGCAGTTCTTC
CASSLGRLAAKQFF
>TRBJ1-1|11|.|few|TRBV29-1
TGCCGCGCGCACTCGAACACTGAAGCTTTCTTT
CRAHSNTEAFF
>TRBJ2-2|16|TRBD1|once|TRBV28
TGTGCCAGCAGTAACCGGGACAGGGGGCCTACCGGGGAGCTGTTTTTT
CASSNRDRGPTGELFF
>TRBJ1-2|15|.|.|TRBV18
TGTGCCAGCTCACCACGGGGCAGTACTAACTATGGCTACACCTTC
CASSPRGSTNYGYTF
>TRBJ2-5|15|.|.|TRBV6-1
TGTGCCAGCAGTGAAGCAGGTGCGGGAAGGGAGACCCAGTACTTC
CASSEAGAGRETQYF
>TRBJ2-1|12|.|.|TRBV7-9
TGTGCCAGCAGCTTGATCGGGAATGAGCAGTTCTTC
CASSLIGNEQFF
>TRBJ1-1|14|TRBD1|.|TRBV2
TGTGCCAGCAGTGTTATGGACAGGGTCACTGAAGCTTTCTTT
CASSVMDRVTEAFF
>TRBJ1-1|13|.|.|TRBV28
TGTGCCAGCAGCAGACAGCTGAACACTGAAGCTTTCTTT
CASSRQLNTEAFF
>TRBJ2-3|14|TRBD1|.|TRBV9
TGTGCCAGCAGACCGGGACAGATTACAGATACGCAGTATTTT
CASRPGQITDTQYF
>TRBJ2-1|13|TRBD1|.|TRBV7-7
TGTGCCAGCAGCCGGGACAGGGTCGATGAGCAGTTCTTC
CASSRDRVDEQFF
>TRBJ2-1|14|.|few|TRBV10-3
TGTGCCATCAGTTTTAGCGACCTCTACAATGAGCAGTTCTTC
CAISFSDLYNEQFF
>TRBJ2-2|15|TRBD2|.|TRBV4-1
TGCGCCAGCAGCCAAGAAGGACTAGTGGTCGGGGAGCTGTTTTTT
CASSQEGLVVGELFF
>TRBJ2-5|16|TRBD2|few|TRBV16
TGTGCCAGCAGCCAGGGACTAGCGGGGCTCCAAGAGACCCAGTACTTC
CASSQGLAGLQETQYF
>TRBJ2-3|14|.|once|TRBV6-1
TGTGCCAGCAGCCGGTTCCTAGGCACAGATACGCAGTATTTT
CASSRFLGTDTQYF
>TRBJ2-2|15|TRBD1|.|TRBV29-1
TGCAGCGCCTCGACGGGACAGACGAACACCGGGGAGCTGTTTTTT
CSASTGQTNTGELFF
>TRBJ2-7|16|TRBD2|.|TRBV4-1
TGCGCCAGCAGCTCCAACGAGGCTAGCGGGAGGGACGAGCAGTACTTC
CASSSNEASGRDEQYF
>TRBJ1-1|14|.|.|TRBV29-1
TGCAGCCTTGCCGGGGGAGTTGTGGGCACTGAAGCTTTCTTT
CSLAGGVVGTEAFF
>TRBJ2-7|14|.|.|TRBV5-4
TGTGCCAGCAGCTTGGCGGGAGTGTATGGCGAGCAGTACTTC
CASSLAGVYGEQYF
>TRBJ2-1|14|TRBD1|.|TRBV18
TGTGCCAGCTCACCTAGGACAGGCGTCAATGAGCAGTTCTTC
CASSPRTGVNEQFF
>TRBJ1-1|12|TRBD1|.|TRBV29-1
TGCAGCGTGGGACAGACGAACACTGAAGCTTTCTTT
CSVGQTNTEAFF
>TRBJ2-3|16|TRBD2|.|TRBV13
TGTGCCAGCAGCCGACTAGCGGGCGGGAGCACAGATACGCAGTATTTT
CASSRLAGGSTDTQYF
>TRBJ2-1|15|.|.|TRBV10-3
TGTGCCATCAGTGACAGGTTGTCCGGGAGAGGTGAGCAGTTCTTC
CAISDRLSGRGEQFF
>TRBJ2-2|16|.|.|TRBV5-4
TGTGCCAGCAGCCGGCCGGGCGGGACGGACACCGGGGAGCTGTTTTTT
CASSRPGGTDTGELFF
>TRBJ1-1|12|.|.|TRBV30
TGTGCCTGGGCAACAGGGAAAACTGAAGCTTTCTTT
CAWATGKTEAFF
>TRBJ2-3|15|.|.|TRBV25-1
TGTGCCAGCAGTGACCGGGGCGGGAAAACAGATACGCAGTATTTT
CASSDRGGKTDTQYF
>TRBJ2-4|16|TRBD2|few|TRBV28
TGTGCCAGCAGTTCCACCCGGGGGGTAGCCAAAAACATTCAGTACTTC
CASSSTRGVAKNIQYF
>TRBJ1-1|14|.|.|TRBV6-5
TGTGCCAGCAGTCAAGGACACAAGAACACTGAAGCTTTCTTT
CASSQGHKNTEAFF
>TRBJ1-3|18|TRBD1|.|TRBV19
TGTGCCAGCCCTCTCTTATGGGACAGGGGTATCTCTGGAAACACCATATATTTT
CASPLLWDRGISGNTIYF
>TRBJ1-1|14|.|.|TRBV5-1
TGCGCCAGCAGTCGATTGGACAGTCTGACTGAAGCTTTCTTT
CASSRLDSLTEAFF
>TRBJ1-2|15|.|.|TRBV5-6
TGTGCCAGCAGCTTCTATTCAGGAACCAACTATGGCTACACCTTC
CASSFYSGTNYGYTF
>TRBJ1-2|15|.|.|TRBV5-1
TGCGCCAGCACCCCAGCGTCAGGGCCTAACTATGGCTACACCTTC
CASTPASGPNYGYTF
>TRBJ1-1|13|.|.|TRBV6-6
TGTGCCAGCAGTTACACCAGGGGACCTGAAGCTTTCTTT
CASSYTRGPEAFF
>TRBJ1-3|15|.|.|TRBV6-1
TGTGCCAGTCGGACACATGCCCCCTCTGGAAACACCATATATTTT
CASRTHAPSGNTIYF
>TRBJ1-1|14|.|.|TRBV27
TGTGCCAGCAGTTTAGGCAGGGGGAACACTGAAGCTTTCTTT
CASSLGRGNTEAFF
>TRBJ2-6|13|.|.|TRBV27
TGTGCCAGCACCCTCTCTGGGGCCAACGTCCTGACTTTC
CASTLSGANVLTF
>TRBJ2-2|16|TRBD2|.|TRBV5-4
TGTGCCAGCAGCCCGGTTAGCGGGACGAACACCGGGGAGCTGTTTTTT
CASSPVSGTNTGELFF